One sample yielded the 25 T cell receptor beta chains listed below, sequenced in a study of blood T cell repertoires in COVID-19 (dated by TCRdb to 2018 to 2020). The library came from the immunoSEQ multiplex PCR assay. As stored in TCRdb, this immuneACCESS dataset retains in-frame rearrangements with V and J assigned. A fraction of the clones does not appear; measured against another copy, unresolved V genes explain less than half of the discrepancy, and the remainder lacks a known reason. Recorded for this sample are approximately 97,000 clones; 85% of them occurred a single time. The ten largest clonotypes hold around 38% of the sample. The sequenced sample was peripheral blood. These receptors were obtained from a man older than 75 with acute or convalescent COVID-19.

The V gene is TRBV18, the J gene TRBJ1-1; 7 nucleotides match TRBD1. V was pared by 3 bases and J by 1 base, with 8 bases of the junction left unmatched. The CDR3 spans 16 residues. Germline CDR1 is KGHSH and CDR2 is LQKENI. The CDR3 sequence is CASSPMGQWGNTEAFF. CDR3 nucleotides: TGTGCCAGCTCACCTATGGGACAGTGGGGGAACACTGAAGCTTTCTTT.

This chain uses TRBV11-2 with TRBJ2-3; TRBD1 might be the D (5 bases). V gave up 5 bases and J gave up 8 bases, with 8 bases separating them. The CDR3 runs to 11 residues. Germline-derived CDR1 and CDR2 are SGHAT and FQNNGV. The CDR3 here is CASSPGLTQYF. The CDR3 DNA sequence: TGTGCCAGCAGCCCAGGGCTTACGCAGTATTTT.

The chain joins TRBV15 to TRBJ1-5, with D unclear. CDR1 is LNHNV, CDR2 YYDKDF, per germline (reference sequence). Between the trimmed V and J ends, which lost 3 bases and 4 bases, there was a span of 13 bases. The CDR3 is made up of 15 amino acids. The CDR3 region is CATSSAGPKNQPQHF. Written as DNA, the CDR3 is TGTGCCACCAGCAGCGCAGGTCCTAAGAATCAGCCCCAGCATTTT.

The chain links TRBV7-2 to TRBJ2-5; 13 bases align to TRBD2. The CDR3 contains 16 residues. The germline V gene has CDR1 SGHTA and CDR2 FQGNSA. The trim removed 4 bases at V and 5 bases at J, leaving 7 bases unmatched. As DNA, the CDR3 is TGTGCCAGCAGCTCGGGACTAGCGGGACCTTCGGAGACCCAGTACTTC. This translates into CASSSGLAGPSETQYF.

This clone was recorded a few times. The V gene is TRBV6-4, the J gene TRBJ2-2, with 11 bases aligning to TRBD2. There are 16 residues in the CDR3. Germline CDR1 reads MRHNA; CDR2 reads SNTAGT. Trimming cost V 2 bases and J 6 bases; bases outside gene matches: 5. This CDR3 is CASSDESSGRPGELFF. DNA of the CDR3: TGTGCCAGCAGTGACGAGTCTAGCGGGAGGCCCGGGGAGCTGTTTTTT.

The chain combines TRBV14 with TRBJ2-1; 10 bases are a match to TRBD2. The CDR3 extends over 15 amino acids. Looked up from germline, CDR1 is SGHDN and CDR2 is FVKESK. With 6 bases clipped from V and 5 bases from J, the junction kept 7 bases outside the gene matches. CDR3 amino acids: CASRRTSGVNNEQFF. The CDR3 coding sequence is TGTGCCAGCAGACGTACTAGCGGGGTTAACAATGAGCAGTTCTTC.

J is TRBJ2-5 and V is TRBV19; TRBD2 matches 8 bases. Germline V gene sequence: CDR1 LNHDA, CDR2 SQIVND (reference sequence). Losses at the gene ends were 5 bases for V and 1 base for J; bases not matched to a gene: 6. The CDR3 sequence is 15 residues long. The CDR3 DNA follows: TGTGCCAGTAGTGCCCGGGGGGGCCCCCAAGAGACCCAGTACTTC. The encoded protein is CASSARGGPQETQYF. Full variable domain (rest looked up from reference TRBV19 and TRBJ2-5): DGGITQSPKYLFRKEGQNVTLSCEQNLNHDAMYWYRQDPGQGLRLIYYSQIVNDFQKGDIAEGYSVSREKKESFPLTVTSAQKNPTAFYLCASSARGGPQETQYFGPGTRLLVL.

This clone occurred once. The genes are TRBV19 and TRBJ2-7; a possible D gene is TRBD2 (6 bases). In germline, CDR1 is LNHDA, CDR2 SQIVND (reference sequence). The CDR3 runs 13 residues. V dropped 7 bases and J dropped 4 bases, with 14 bases sitting between them. In DNA, the CDR3 is TGTGCCAGTATTGGTGGGACTTCATACGAGCAGTACTTC. Translated, it gives CASIGGTSYEQYF.

The chain recombines TRBV5-1 with TRBJ1-4; unclear D gene. Per germline, CDR1 SGHRS and CDR2 YFSETQ. The CDR3 runs to 15 residues. V was shortened by 7 bases and J by 0 bases, with 13 bases between the two germline ends. The CDR3 sequence is CASLEKFATNEKLFF. CDR3 bases: TGCGCCAGCCTTGAGAAGTTTGCAACTAATGAAAAACTGTTTTTT.

The rearrangement links TRBV19 to TRBJ2-5; 7 nucleotides match TRBD2. CDR1 is LNHDA and CDR2 is SQIVND in the germline V gene (reference sequence). The CDR3 totals 16 residues. After removal of 2 bases from V and 0 bases from J, the junction contained 6 bases not matched to a gene. The CDR3 bases are TGTGCCAGTAGTATAAGTGGCGGGAGTTACCAAGAGACCCAGTACTTC. It yields the protein CASSISGGSYQETQYF.

In this sample, this clone turned up once. This sequence joins TRBV15 and TRBJ2-7, with 7 positions matching TRBD2. The trim removed 2 bases at V and 6 bases at J, leaving 13 bases unmatched. Germline values: CDR1 LNHNV, CDR2 YYDKDF (reference sequence). The CDR3 is 16 residues long. The CDR3 is CATSRIIVGLGGEQYF. The CDR3 coding sequence is TGTGCCACCAGCAGAATAATAGTAGGACTAGGTGGCGAGCAGTACTTC.

CDR3 in DNA: TGTGCCAGTAGTATCGGGCGGGAGAGGGGGAGGGAGCAGTTCTTC. It yields the protein CASSIGRERGREQFF. The chain links TRBV19 to TRBJ2-1, with D possibly TRBD2 on 7 matching bases. Trimming left V 3 bases short and J 10 bases short, with 19 bases between. Germline V gene sequence: CDR1 LNHDA, CDR2 SQIVND (reference sequence). The CDR3 totals 15 residues.

This chain links TRBV6-1 with TRBJ1-5; D possibly corresponds to TRBD1 (6 bases). This CDR3 is built from 15 residues. Germline CDR1 reads MNHNS; CDR2 reads SASEGT. V lost 3 bases to trimming and J lost 7 bases, with 16 bases between them. CDR3 nucleotide sequence: TGTGCCAGCAGTGAGGGGGCCCTTTTCGGCCAGCCCCAGCATTTT. This codes for CASSEGALFGQPQHF.

On this clone: This CDR3 is also generated by other DNA sequences in the sample. The genes are TRBV12-3 or TRBV12-4 and TRBJ1-2; 7 bases line up with TRBD1. V gave up 6 bases and J gave up 4 bases; unmatched junction bases: 5. The CDR3 contains 13 residues. Here the CDR3 DNA reads TGTGCCAGCAGCCTAGGGACAGTCTATGGCTACACCTTC. Protein product: CASSLGTVYGYTF.

This clone was detected once. V and J are TRBV9 and TRBJ1-3; maybe TRBD1 (6 bases). Germline CDR1 is SGDLS and CDR2 is YYNGEE. The CDR3 runs 13 residues. V lost 5 bases, J lost 1 base, and 7 bases lay in between. CDR3 amino acids: CASRGQSGNTIYF. The CDR3 DNA is TGTGCCAGCAGAGGACAGTCTGGAAACACCATATATTTT.

The chain carries TRBV11-2 and TRBJ2-7, with a tentative D call TRBD2 (6 bases). Trimming stripped 4 bases from V and 0 bases from J, with 19 bases between. The CDR3 contains 17 residues. CDR1 is SGHAT and CDR2 is FQNNGV in the germline V gene. This CDR3 reads CASSSTWGGISSYEQYF. In DNA form, the CDR3 reads TGTGCCAGCAGCTCCACCTGGGGCGGGATTAGCTCCTACGAGCAGTACTTC.

The rearrangement links TRBV4-2 to TRBJ1-4; D is unclear. Germline V gives CDR1 LGHNA, CDR2 YNFKEQ. The CDR3 sequence is 14 residues long. The V end was cut by 7 bases, the J end by 0 bases, with 9 bases between. The CDR3 loop reads CASTSVATNEKLFF. Here the CDR3 DNA reads TGTGCCAGCACCTCGGTTGCAACTAATGAAAAACTGTTTTTT.

This sequence joins TRBV24-1 and TRBJ2-1; the D gene is possibly TRBD2 (6 bases). Trimming shortened V by 1 base and J by 7 bases, and 13 bases separated the two germline ends. Germline V lookup: CDR1 KGHDR, CDR2 SFDVKD. The CDR3 extends over 15 amino acids. This CDR3 is CATSDFAGTQNEQFF. The DNA of the CDR3 is TGTGCCACCAGTGATTTTGCGGGAACCCAGAATGAGCAGTTCTTC.

V and J are TRBV5-1 and TRBJ2-1; 10 bases map to TRBD2. With 2 bases clipped from V and 0 bases from J, the junction kept 2 bases outside the gene matches. Per the germline V gene, CDR1 is SGHRS and CDR2 is YFSETQ. The CDR3 is 16 residues long. The CDR3 here is CASSLLAGSSYNEQFF. The CDR3 DNA reads as TGCGCCAGCAGCTTACTAGCGGGAAGCTCCTACAATGAGCAGTTCTTC.

This clone was counted a single time. V is TRBV7-2 and J is TRBJ2-5, with 12 bases identical to TRBD2. The CDR3 is 15 amino acids. Germline V gives CDR1 SGHTA, CDR2 FQGNSA. After removal of 6 bases from V and 1 base from J, the junction contained 3 bases not matched to a gene. CDR3 nucleotides: TGTGCCAGCAGGGAGGGACTAGCGGGCCAAGAGACCCAGTACTTC. Its translation: CASREGLAGQETQYF.

The V and J genes are TRBV4-2 and TRBJ1-5; the D gene is possibly TRBD1 (6 bases). The CDR3 consists of 16 residues. Trimming shortened V by 0 bases and J by 4 bases, and 13 bases separated the two germline ends. Per germline, CDR1 LGHNA and CDR2 YNFKEQ. CDR3 sequence (DNA): TGTGCCAGCAGCCAAGAGGACAGTGAGGCGAATCAGCCCCAGCATTTT. This encodes CASSQEDSEANQPQHF.

This chain connects TRBV18 to TRBJ1-2; 9 positions match TRBD1. This CDR3 comprises 14 residues. Trimming took 2 bases from V and 4 from J; bases not matched to a gene: 2. Germline CDR1 is KGHSH and CDR2 is LQKENI. CDR3 in amino acids: CASSPGQGSYGYTF. Written as DNA, the CDR3 is TGTGCCAGCTCACCAGGACAGGGGTCCTATGGCTACACCTTC.

V and J are TRBV10-3 and TRBJ1-5, with TRBD1 matching over 7 bases. Germline values: CDR1 ENHRY, CDR2 SYGVKD. The CDR3 is made up of 15 amino acids. Trimming took 4 bases from V and 1 from J; bases not matched to a gene: 4. The CDR3 sequence: CAISVGGGSNQPQHF. The CDR3 DNA sequence: TGTGCCATCAGTGTAGGAGGGGGCAGCAATCAGCCCCAGCATTTT.

This clone was detected only once. The chain carries TRBV10-3 and TRBJ1-3, with D perhaps matching TRBD1 (6 bases). The V gene's germline CDR1 is ENHRY and CDR2 SYGVKD. The CDR3 contains 15 residues. V lost 5 bases to trimming and J lost 2 bases, with 13 bases between them. The CDR3 DNA sequence: TGTGCCATCAGTAGGGACATAACTCCTGGAAACACCATATATTTT. Translated, it gives CAISRDITPGNTIYF.

The chain combines TRBV10-2 with TRBJ2-5; 7 bases map to TRBD2. The CDR3 contains 14 residues. The J segment lost 5 bases and the V segment lost 6 bases, leaving 9 bases of the junction unmatched. Germline V gene lookup returns CDR1 WSHSY and CDR2 SAAADI. Here the CDR3 DNA reads TGCGCCAGCAGCCCACGGGAGCGGGGTGAGACCCAGTACTTC. Amino acids: CASSPRERGETQYF.